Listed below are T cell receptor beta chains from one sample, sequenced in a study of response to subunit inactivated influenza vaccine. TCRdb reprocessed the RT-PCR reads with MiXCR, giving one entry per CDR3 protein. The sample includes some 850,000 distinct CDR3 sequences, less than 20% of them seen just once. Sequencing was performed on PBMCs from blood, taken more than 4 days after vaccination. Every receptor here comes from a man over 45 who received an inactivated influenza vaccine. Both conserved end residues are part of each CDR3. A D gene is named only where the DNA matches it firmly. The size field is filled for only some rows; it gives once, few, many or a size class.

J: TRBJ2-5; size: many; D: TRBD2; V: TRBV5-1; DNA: TGCGCCAGCAGCACCGGACTAGCGGGGCAAGAGACCCAGTACTTC; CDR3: CASSTGLAGQETQYF
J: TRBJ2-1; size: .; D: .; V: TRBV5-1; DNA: TGCGCCAGCAGGGTGAGCAATGAGCAGTTCTTC; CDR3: CASRVSNEQFF
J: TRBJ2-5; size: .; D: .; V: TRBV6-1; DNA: TGTGCCAGCAGTCGGCTCGGGTTGACCCAGTACTTC; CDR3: CASSRLGLTQYF
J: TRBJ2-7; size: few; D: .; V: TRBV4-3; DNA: TGCGCCAGCAGCCATAGTTTGGGTGGCTACCAGTACTTC; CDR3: CASSHSLGGYQYF
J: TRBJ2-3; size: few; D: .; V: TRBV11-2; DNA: TGTGCCAGCAGCTTAGTGGTGCCGAGTGATACGCAGTATTTT; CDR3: CASSLVVPSDTQYF
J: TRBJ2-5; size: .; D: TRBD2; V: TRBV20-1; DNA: TGCAGTGCTAGGGTTAGCGGGGGAAGTGAGACCCAGTACTTC; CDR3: CSARVSGGSETQYF
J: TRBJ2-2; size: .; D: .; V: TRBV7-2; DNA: TGTGCCAGCAGCTTAAAGTATGGGGCAGGGGAGCTGTTTTTT; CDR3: CASSLKYGAGELFF
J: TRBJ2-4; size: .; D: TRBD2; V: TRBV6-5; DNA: TGTGCCAGCAGTTCACGACTAGCGGGCCCCCCTCAGTACTTC; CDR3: CASSSRLAGPPQYF
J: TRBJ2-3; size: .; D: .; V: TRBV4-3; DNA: TGCGCCAGCAGCCGCCAAAGCCTTACAGATACGCAGTATTTT; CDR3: CASSRQSLTDTQYF
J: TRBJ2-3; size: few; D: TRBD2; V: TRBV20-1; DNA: TGCAGTGCTAAGCTATGGACTAGCGGGAGGTCAGATACGCAGTATTTT; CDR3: CSAKLWTSGRSDTQYF
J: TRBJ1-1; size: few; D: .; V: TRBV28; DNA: TGTGCCAGCAGCTGGGCGGGGTTCACTGAAGCTTTCTTT; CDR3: CASSWAGFTEAFF
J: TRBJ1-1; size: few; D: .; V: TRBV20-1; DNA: TGCAGTGCTGAGTGGGGTAGGAACACTGAAGCTTTCTTT; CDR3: CSAEWGRNTEAFF
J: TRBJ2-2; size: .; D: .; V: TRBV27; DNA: TGTGCCAGCAGTTTAATGGGGGCTGGCGGGGAGCTGTTTTTT; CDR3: CASSLMGAGGELFF
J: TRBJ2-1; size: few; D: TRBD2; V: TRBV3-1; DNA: TGTGCCAGCAGCCGGTCCGGGACTAGCGTAAATGAGCAGTTCTTC; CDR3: CASSRSGTSVNEQFF
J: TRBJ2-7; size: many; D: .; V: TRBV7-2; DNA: TGTGCCAGCAGCTTAGCGGGAGCGGGTACCTCCTACGAGCAGTACTTC; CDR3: CASSLAGAGTSYEQYF
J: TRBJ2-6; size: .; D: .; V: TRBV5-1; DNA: TGCGCCAGCAGCTTGTTTGGTTCCGCCAGCTCTGGGGCCAACGTCCTGACTTTC; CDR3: CASSLFGSASSGANVLTF
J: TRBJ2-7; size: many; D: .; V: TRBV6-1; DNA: TGTGCCAGCAGTGTCACCTACGAGCAGTACTTC; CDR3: CASSVTYEQYF
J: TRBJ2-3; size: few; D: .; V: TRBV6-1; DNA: TGTGCCAGCAGGCCGGGGGGCACAGATACGCAGTATTTT; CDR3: CASRPGGTDTQYF
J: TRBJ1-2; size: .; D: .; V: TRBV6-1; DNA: TGTGCCAGCAGTGAAAATGGAGGCCAGCTCTATGGCTACACCTTC; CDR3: CASSENGGQLYGYTF
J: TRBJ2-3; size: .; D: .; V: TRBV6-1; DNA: TGTGCCAGCAAGGGTAGCGGAAATCCCACAGATACGCAGTATTTT; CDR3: CASKGSGNPTDTQYF
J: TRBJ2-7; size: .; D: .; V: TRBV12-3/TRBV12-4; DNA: TGTGCCAGCAGTTTATTCCTCGCTGATACTTACGAGCAGTACTTC; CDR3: CASSLFLADTYEQYF
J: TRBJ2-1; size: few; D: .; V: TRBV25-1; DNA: TGTGCCAGCAGCAAGGGAGCGGGCACCTCCTACAATGAGCAGTTCTTC; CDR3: CASSKGAGTSYNEQFF
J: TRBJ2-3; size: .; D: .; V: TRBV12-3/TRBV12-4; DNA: TGTGCCAGCAGCTTGGGGGCCTTGAGAACAGATACGCAGTATTTT; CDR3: CASSLGALRTDTQYF
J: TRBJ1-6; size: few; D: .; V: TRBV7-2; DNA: TGTGCCAGCAGCTTAGACAGGACTACTGATTCACCCCTCCACTTT; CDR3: CASSLDRTTDSPLHF
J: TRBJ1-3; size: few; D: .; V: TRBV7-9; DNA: TGTGCCAGCAGCTTAGGCCAGACAGCCCCCCGATTT; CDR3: CASSLGQTAPRF
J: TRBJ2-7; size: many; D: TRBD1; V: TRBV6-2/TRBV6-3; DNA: TGTGCCAGCAGTTACGGGTCCGGACAGGGTTTTTTCCACGAGCAGTACTTC; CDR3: CASSYGSGQGFFHEQYF
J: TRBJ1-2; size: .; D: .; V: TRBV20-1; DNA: TGCAGTGCCCCGGCGGAAGGCCGTTCTGGAGGCTACACCTTC; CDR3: CSAPAEGRSGGYTF
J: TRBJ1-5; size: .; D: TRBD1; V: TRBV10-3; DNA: TGTGCCATCAGTGAGTCGAAGGGGGCCCAGCCCCAGCATTTT; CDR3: CAISESKGAQPQHF
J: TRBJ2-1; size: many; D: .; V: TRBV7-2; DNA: TGTGCCAGCAGCCCCGGTCTTAAAAATGAGCAGTTCTTC; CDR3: CASSPGLKNEQFF
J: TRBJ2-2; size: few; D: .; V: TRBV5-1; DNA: TGCGCCAGCAGCTTGGCGCAGGCAAACACCGGGGAGCTGTTTTTT; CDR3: CASSLAQANTGELFF
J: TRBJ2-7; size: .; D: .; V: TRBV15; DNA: TGTGCCACCAGCAGAGATCCTAGCCGCTCCTACGAGCAGTACTTC; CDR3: CATSRDPSRSYEQYF
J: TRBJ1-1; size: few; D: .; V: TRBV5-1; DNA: TGCGCCAGCAGCTTATACGACATGAACACTGAAGCTTTCTTT; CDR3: CASSLYDMNTEAFF
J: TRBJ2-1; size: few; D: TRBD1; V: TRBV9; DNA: TGTGCCAGCAGCGAGAGGGACAGGGGCTACAATGAGCAGTTCTTC; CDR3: CASSERDRGYNEQFF
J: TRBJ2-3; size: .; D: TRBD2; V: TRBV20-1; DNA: TGCAGTGCTACACGGGAGGGCCGGGCAGATACGCAGTATTTT; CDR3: CSATREGRADTQYF
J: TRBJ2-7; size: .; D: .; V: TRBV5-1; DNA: TGCGCCAGCAGCGTCGACGGGACGGCGTACGAGCAGTACTTC; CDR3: CASSVDGTAYEQYF
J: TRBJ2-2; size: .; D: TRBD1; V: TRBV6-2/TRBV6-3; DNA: TGTGCCAGCAGCTCAGACAGGGGGCTTAACGGGGAGCTGTTTTTT; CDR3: CASSSDRGLNGELFF
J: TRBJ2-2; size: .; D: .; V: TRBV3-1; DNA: TGTGCCAGCAGTTATACTAGCCTCGGGGAGCTGTTTTTT; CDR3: CASSYTSLGELFF
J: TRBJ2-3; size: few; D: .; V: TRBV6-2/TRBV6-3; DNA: TGTGCCAGCAGCCCCGGTCTAGCTTGGGTTACGCAGTATTTT; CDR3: CASSPGLAWVTQYF
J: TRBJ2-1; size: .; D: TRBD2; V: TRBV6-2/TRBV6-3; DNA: TGTGCCAGCAGTTACTCGTTTCCCACTAGCGGGGGGTCGAGCTCCTACAATGAGCAGTTCTTC; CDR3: CASSYSFPTSGGSSSYNEQFF
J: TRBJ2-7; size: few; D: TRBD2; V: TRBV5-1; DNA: TGCGCCAGCAGGCAAAATAGCGGGTCCAGGCCCTCCTACGAGCAGTACTTC; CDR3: CASRQNSGSRPSYEQYF
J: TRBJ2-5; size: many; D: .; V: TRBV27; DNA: TGTGCCAGCGCCGGGACCTACCAAGAGACCCAGTACTTC; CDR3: CASAGTYQETQYF
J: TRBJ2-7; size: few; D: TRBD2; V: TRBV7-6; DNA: TGTGCCAGCAGCCCGCCCGGGACTAGCGGGAGCTACGAGCAGTACTTC; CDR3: CASSPPGTSGSYEQYF
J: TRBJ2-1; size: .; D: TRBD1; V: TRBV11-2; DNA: TGTGCCAGCAGCTTCATTGCTGGGGGACAGTTGATCATAGGACAGTTCTTC; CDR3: CASSFIAGGQLIIGQFF
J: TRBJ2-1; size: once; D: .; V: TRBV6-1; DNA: TGTGCCAGCACCCGGGCTAGCGCCTACAATGAGCAGTTCTTC; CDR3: CASTRASAYNEQFF
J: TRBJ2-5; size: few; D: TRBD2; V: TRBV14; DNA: TGTGCCAGCAGCCTCAGACTAGCGGGAGAGGTGACCCAGTACTTC; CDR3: CASSLRLAGEVTQYF
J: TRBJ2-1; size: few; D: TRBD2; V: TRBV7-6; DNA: TGTGCCAGCACCTCGGCCATGGGAGGGACTGAGCAGTTCTTC; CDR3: CASTSAMGGTEQFF
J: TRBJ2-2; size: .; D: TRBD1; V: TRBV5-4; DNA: TGTGCCAGCAGCTTGAACAGGGGGCATTCCGGGGAGCTGTTTTTT; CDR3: CASSLNRGHSGELFF
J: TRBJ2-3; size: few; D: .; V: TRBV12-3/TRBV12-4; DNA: TGTGCCAGTTCTCGCGGGAATACGCAGTATTTT; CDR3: CASSRGNTQYF